This TCR beta chain is drawn from a study of human T cells and chemical hapten exposure. This clonotype was seen more than once but under ten times. Unfractionated whole blood yielded the extracted total RNA. Germline V lookup: CDR1 SGHAT, CDR2 FQNNGV. The CDR3 is 18 amino acids. Between the trimmed V and J ends, which lost 1 base and 1 base, there was a span of 17 bases. The library gave individual cDNA molecules unique molecular identifiers. TCRdb used MiXCR to reprocess the reads, holding one entry per CDR3 protein. The sample has more than 100,000 distinct CDR3 sequences, about 8.9% seen once. This sequence was found in a human donor in good health. Some clones in this sample may be carry-over from other donors' samples. The chain employs TRBV11-2 and TRBJ2-1; D might be TRBD2 (7 bases). The specimen was whole blood. In DNA form, the CDR3 reads TGTGCCAGCAGCTTAGGCCGTACGGGGGGCGCTTCCTACAATGAGCAGTTCTTC. Translation: CASSLGRTGGASYNEQFF.